Presented here are 25 T cell receptor beta chains from one specimen sequenced in a study of blood T cell repertoires in COVID-19. The data were produced by immunoSEQ multiplex PCR, yet TCRdb's version contains in-frame clones alone and is incomplete. The data hold 100,000 to 120,000 clones, with about 75% observed a single time. The sample comprised peripheral blood. Receptor source: a woman in her sixties or seventies with acute or convalescent COVID-19.

The V call is TRBV10-3, the J call TRBJ1-4; 9 positions agree with TRBD1. CDR3 size: 14 residues. Germline values: CDR1 ENHRY, CDR2 SYGVKD. The J segment lost 5 bases and the V segment lost 6 bases, leaving 4 bases of the junction unmatched. Here the CDR3 reads CAIRDGTGNEKLFF. DNA for the CDR3: TGTGCCATCAGGGACGGGACAGGGAATGAAAAACTGTTTTTT.

This clone was found once. The DNA of the CDR3 is TGTGCCAGCAGTCCGAGCCGGAGGAACACCGGGGAGCTGTTTTTT. Its protein product is CASSPSRRNTGELFF. This rearrangement joins TRBV27 to TRBJ2-2; D not resolved. The CDR3 runs 15 residues. V was pared by 5 bases and J by 1 base, with 11 bases between. Germline lookup yields CDR1 MNHEY and CDR2 SMNVEV (reference sequence).

The gene calls are TRBV18 and TRBJ2-5; D may be TRBD1 (7 bases). The V end lost 6 bases, the J end lost 4 bases, and 18 bases lay between the germline ends. Looked up from germline, CDR1 is KGHSH and CDR2 is LQKENI. This CDR3 spans 15 amino acids. CDR3 coding DNA: TGTGCCAGCTCGCCGGGACAGTGGGGAGGAGAGACCCAGTACTTC. It translates to CASSPGQWGGETQYF.

This rearrangement joins TRBV10-3 to TRBJ2-1, with 16 bases that match TRBD2. The CDR3 loop spans 17 amino acids. The junction had 11 bases not matched to a gene; V was cut back by 7 bases and J by 8 bases. The germline V gene encodes CDR1 ENHRY and CDR2 SYGVKD. CDR3 nucleotide sequence: TGTGCCATCAAAGGGACTAGCGGGGGGGCCACTTTCGATGAGCAGTTCTTC. This gives the protein CAIKGTSGGATFDEQFF.

The chain carries TRBV11-2 and TRBJ2-1; tentative D call: TRBD1 (5 bases). The germline V gene encodes CDR1 SGHAT and CDR2 FQNNGV. V lost 1 base and J lost 5, with 12 bases in between. The CDR3 runs 15 residues. CDR3 coding DNA: TGTGCCAGCAGCTTAGGTCAGGGTGCCAACAATGAGCAGTTCTTC. It yields the protein CASSLGQGANNEQFF.

This clone occurred once. This chain links TRBV30 with TRBJ2-2, with TRBD1 as a possible D gene (5 bases). V was cut by 4 bases and J by 4 bases, with 10 bases left in between. The CDR3 has 13 residues. The V gene's germline CDR1 is GTSNPN and CDR2 SVGIG (reference sequence). The DNA of the CDR3 is TGTGCCTGGAAGGTAACAGGCACCGGGGAGCTGTTTTTT. Its translation: CAWKVTGTGELFF.

The chain is built from TRBV12-3 or TRBV12-4 and TRBJ1-1, with 7 bases lining up with TRBD1. J gave up 1 base and V 6 bases, and 2 bases lay outside the gene matches. The CDR3 sequence is 13 residues long. The DNA of the CDR3 is TGTGCCAGCAGAAGGACAGGGAACACTGAAGCTTTCTTT. Its translation is CASRRTGNTEAFF.

This sequence joins TRBV5-4 and TRBJ2-2; D ambiguous. Germline assignment: CDR1 SGHNT and CDR2 YYREEE (reference sequence). V was cut by 0 bases and J by 1 base, with 10 bases left in between. The CDR3 contains 16 residues. The CDR3 sequence is CASSLASLGNTGELFF. The CDR3 DNA follows: TGTGCCAGCAGCTTGGCCTCTCTAGGGAACACCGGGGAGCTGTTTTTT.

V gene TRBV20-1 combines with J gene TRBJ1-4; TRBD1 agrees at 7 bases. Germline V gene data show CDR1 as DFQATT and CDR2 as SNEGSKA (reference sequence). The V and J ends lost 3 bases and 3 bases, in that order; junction bases with no gene match: 7. There are 15 residues in the CDR3. CDR3 sequence (DNA): TGCAGTGCTAGTCAAGGGGGCGGGTCTAATGAAAAACTGTTTTTT. Amino acids: CSASQGGGSNEKLFF.

This clone has more than one count but fewer than ten. V gene TRBV18 combines with J gene TRBJ1-1; D possibly corresponds to TRBD1 (6 bases). Germline values: CDR1 KGHSH, CDR2 LQKENI. The CDR3 has 15 residues. The V gene lost 3 bases and the J gene lost 4 bases, with 15 bases spanning the gap. CDR3 bases: TGTGCCAGCTCACCGAGGGGGTTCTACGCCACTGAAGCTTTCTTT. Its translation: CASSPRGFYATEAFF.

The CDR3 nucleotides are TGTGCCAGCTCCCCGGGGGGGATAAAGTTGAGGCCCCAGCATTTT. Translation: CASSPGGIKLRPQHF. The gene calls are TRBV28 and TRBJ1-5; possibly TRBD1 for D (5 bases). Germline CDR1 is MDHEN and CDR2 is SYDVKM. The CDR3 spans 15 residues. V gave up 8 bases and J gave up 9 bases, with 23 bases separating them. Looking up the rest from reference TRBV28 and TRBJ1-5 gives the full variable domain: DVKVTQSSRYLVKRTGEKVFLECVQDMDHENMFWYRQDPGLGLRLIYFSYDVKMKEKGDIPEGYSVSREKKERFSLILESASTNQTSMYLCASSPGGIKLRPQHFGDGTRLSIL.

This rearrangement joins TRBV27 to TRBJ2-3; 8 bases are shared with TRBD1. This CDR3 spans 16 amino acids. The trim removed 3 bases at V and 3 bases at J, leaving 8 bases unmatched. The V gene's germline CDR1 is MNHEY and CDR2 SMNVEV (reference sequence). The CDR3 DNA is TGTGCCAGCAGTTTGGACAGGGCAGTGGGAACAGATACGCAGTATTTT. It is translated as CASSLDRAVGTDTQYF.

J is TRBJ1-4 and V is TRBV20-1, with TRBD1 matching 7 bases. Germline loops: CDR1 DFQATT, CDR2 SNEGSKA (reference sequence). The CDR3 has 17 residues. Trimming cost V 3 bases and J 2 bases; bases outside gene matches: 12. As DNA, the CDR3 is TGCAGTGCTAGTAGGAACCCCCCACAGGGGACTAATGAAAAACTGTTTTTT. Its protein product is CSASRNPPQGTNEKLFF.

The V call is TRBV6-5, the J call TRBJ1-1, with TRBD1 identical over 7 bases. The CDR3 extends over 16 amino acids. J gave up 7 bases and V 0 bases, and 11 bases lay outside the gene matches. CDR1 MNHEY and CDR2 SVGAGI come from the germline V gene. CDR3 sequence (DNA): TGTGCCAGCAGTTACTCATTGACAGGGAGGAGGGTTGAAGCTTTCTTT. As protein: CASSYSLTGRRVEAFF.

The gene calls are TRBV5-1 and TRBJ2-5; 7 bases map to TRBD1. The CDR3 has 14 amino acids. CDR1 SGHRS and CDR2 YFSETQ come from the germline V gene. The V segment lost 4 bases and the J segment 3 bases; nucleotides outside the gene matches: 6. The CDR3 nucleotides are TGCGCCAGCAGCCTCACGACAGGGAAAGAGACCCAGTACTTC. It codes for CASSLTTGKETQYF.

The chain recombines TRBV6-5 with TRBJ2-7; D possibly corresponds to TRBD2 (6 bases). The V end was cut by 0 bases, the J end by 5 bases, with 8 bases between. The CDR3 consists of 13 residues. Germline CDR1 is MNHEY and CDR2 is SVGAGI. Written as DNA, the CDR3 is TGTGCCAGCAGTTACTCATGGAGGGACGAGCAGTACTTC. This encodes CASSYSWRDEQYF.

This clone was counted only a few times. The chain carries TRBV12-3 or TRBV12-4 and TRBJ1-3, with D maybe TRBD1 (5 bases). Trimming cost V 5 bases and J 9 bases, with 14 bases left between them. The CDR3 has 13 amino acids. CDR3 protein: CASSTQGYGTIYF. CDR3 coding DNA: TGTGCCAGCAGTACCCAGGGTTACGGCACCATATATTTT.

This chain connects TRBV5-1 to TRBJ1-6, with D maybe TRBD1 (6 bases). The CDR3 totals 14 residues. Trimming pared 0 bases from V and 11 bases from J, leaving 12 bases between. CDR1 is SGHRS and CDR2 is YFSETQ in the germline V gene. CDR3 nucleotide sequence: TGCGCCAGCAGCTTGGGGACAGCTCAAACACCCCTCCACTTT. Its protein product is CASSLGTAQTPLHF.

The chain has TRBV6-4 and TRBJ2-5; 10 nucleotides align to TRBD2. There are 16 residues in the CDR3. J lost 4 bases, V lost 0 bases, and 5 bases had no gene match. Germline loops: CDR1 MRHNA, CDR2 SNTAGT. The CDR3 region is CASSDSTLAGRETQYF. The CDR3 coding sequence is TGTGCCAGCAGTGACTCAACACTAGCGGGAAGAGAGACCCAGTACTTC.

The chain links TRBV5-1 to TRBJ1-3; tentatively, D is TRBD1 (5 bases). CDR1 and CDR2 from the germline V gene are SGHRS and YFSETQ. V was cut by 0 bases and J by 0 bases, with 7 bases left in between. The CDR3 spans 15 residues. The CDR3 nucleotides are TGCGCCAGCAGCTTGGACGGGGGCTCTGGAAACACCATATATTTT. It codes for CASSLDGGSGNTIYF.

The rearrangement links TRBV10-3 to TRBJ1-1; D unclear. Germline assignment: CDR1 ENHRY and CDR2 SYGVKD. The V end lost 5 bases, the J end lost 6 bases, and 25 bases lay between the germline ends. This CDR3 has 17 amino acids. CDR3 DNA: TGTGCCATCAGTCCCCTAAAAAGGAATGCTGAGAGGGCTGAAGCTTTCTTT. This encodes CAISPLKRNAERAEAFF.

This chain uses TRBV6-1 with TRBJ2-5, with TRBD1 identical over 8 bases. Per germline, CDR1 MNHNS and CDR2 SASEGT. The CDR3 sequence is 14 residues long. V was clipped by 6 bases and J by 1 base; unmatched bases: 4. The DNA of the CDR3 is TGTGCCAGCAGCTACGGACAGGGCCAAGAGACCCAGTACTTC. It is translated as CASSYGQGQETQYF.

V is TRBV4-1 and J is TRBJ2-7; D ambiguous. Germline V gene sequence: CDR1 MGHRA, CDR2 YSYEKL. V was clipped by 4 bases and J by 3 bases, with 16 bases between them. The CDR3 consists of 15 residues. The CDR3 is CASSPELRPNYEQYF. In DNA form, the CDR3 reads TGCGCCAGCAGCCCAGAACTCCGTCCTAACTACGAGCAGTACTTC.

The chain joins TRBV5-1 to TRBJ2-2; 13 nucleotides match TRBD2. The V segment lost 4 bases and the J segment 7 bases; nucleotides outside the gene matches: 10. This CDR3 is 17 amino acids long. Germline values: CDR1 SGHRS, CDR2 YFSETQ. The CDR3, as DNA: TGCGCCAGCAGCCCCGGACTAGCGGGGGCCAGGGGCGGGGAGCTGTTTTTT. Translation gives CASSPGLAGARGGELFF.

This clone was observed a handful of times. The CDR3 loop reads CASSLTGKGNTIYF. CDR3 coding DNA: TGTGCCAGCAGCCTTACAGGGAAGGGAAACACCATATATTTT. The chain recombines TRBV7-8 with TRBJ1-3; D possibly corresponds to TRBD1 (6 bases). Germline CDR1 is SGHVS and CDR2 is FQNEAQ. V was trimmed by 5 bases and J by 4 bases, leaving 12 bases between them. The length of the CDR3 is 14 residues. The full variable domain, rest sourced from reference TRBV7-8 and TRBJ1-3, is GAGVSQSPRYKVAKRGQDVALRCDPISGHVSLFWYQQALGQGPEFLTYFQNEAQLDKSGLPSDRFFAERPEGSVSTLKIQRTQQEDSAVYLCASSLTGKGNTIYFGEGSWLTVV.